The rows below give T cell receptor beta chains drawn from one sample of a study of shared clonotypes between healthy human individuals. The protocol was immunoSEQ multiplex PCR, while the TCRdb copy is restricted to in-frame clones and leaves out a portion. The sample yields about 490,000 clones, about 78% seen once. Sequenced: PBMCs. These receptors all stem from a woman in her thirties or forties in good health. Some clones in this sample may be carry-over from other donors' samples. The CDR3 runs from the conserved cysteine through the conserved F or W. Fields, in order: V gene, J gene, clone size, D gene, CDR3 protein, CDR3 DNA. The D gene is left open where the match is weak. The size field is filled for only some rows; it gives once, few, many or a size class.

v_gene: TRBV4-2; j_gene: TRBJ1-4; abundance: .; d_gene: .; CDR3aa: CASSQASRLGNEKLFF; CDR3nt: TGTGCCAGCAGCCAAGCTTCACGGTTGGGTAATGAAAAACTGTTTTTT
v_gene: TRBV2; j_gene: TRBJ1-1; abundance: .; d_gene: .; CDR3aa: CASSGGRSIEAFF; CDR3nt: TGTGCCAGCAGTGGGGGACGGTCAATTGAAGCTTTCTTT
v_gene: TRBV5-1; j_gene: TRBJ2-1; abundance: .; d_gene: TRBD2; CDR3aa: CASSLRTSGTDEQFF; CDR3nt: TGCGCCAGCAGCTTACGGACTAGCGGGACGGATGAGCAGTTCTTC
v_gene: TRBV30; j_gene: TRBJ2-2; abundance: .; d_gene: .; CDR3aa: CAWSAREIRTGELFF; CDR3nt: TGTGCCTGGAGTGCTCGGGAGATCAGGACCGGGGAGCTGTTTTTT
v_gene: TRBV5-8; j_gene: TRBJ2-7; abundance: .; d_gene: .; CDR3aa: CASSRWRAGSYEQYF; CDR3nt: TGTGCCAGCAGCCGCTGGAGGGCCGGATCCTACGAGCAGTACTTC
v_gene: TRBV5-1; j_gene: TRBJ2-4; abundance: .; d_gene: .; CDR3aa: CASSLVTLRGAKNIQYF; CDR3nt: TGCGCCAGCAGCTTGGTGACCCTTCGGGGGGCCAAAAACATTCAGTACTTC
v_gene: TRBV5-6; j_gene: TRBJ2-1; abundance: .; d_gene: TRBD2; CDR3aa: CASNKLAVTYNEQFF; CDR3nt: TGTGCCAGCAACAAGCTAGCGGTCACCTACAATGAGCAGTTCTTC
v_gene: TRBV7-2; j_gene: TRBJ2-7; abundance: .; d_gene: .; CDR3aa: CASSLGLDYEQYF; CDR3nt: TGTGCCAGCAGCTTAGGACTAGATTACGAGCAGTACTTC
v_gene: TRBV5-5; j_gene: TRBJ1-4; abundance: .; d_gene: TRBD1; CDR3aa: CASSFTGTEDEKLFF; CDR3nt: TGTGCCAGCAGCTTTACCGGGACAGAAGATGAAAAACTGTTTTTT
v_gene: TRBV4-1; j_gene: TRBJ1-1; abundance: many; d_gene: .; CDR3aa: CASSQVGARGQDTEAFF; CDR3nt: TGCGCCAGCAGCCAAGTAGGGGCCCGGGGGCAGGACACTGAAGCTTTCTTT
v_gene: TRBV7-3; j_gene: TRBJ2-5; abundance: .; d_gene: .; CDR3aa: CASSLTQSETQYF; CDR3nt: TGTGCCAGCAGCTTAACACAGTCCGAGACCCAGTACTTC
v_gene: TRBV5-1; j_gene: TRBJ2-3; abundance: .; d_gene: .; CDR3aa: CASSLGSEDTQYF; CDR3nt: TGCGCCAGCAGCTTGGGGTCAGAGGATACGCAGTATTTT
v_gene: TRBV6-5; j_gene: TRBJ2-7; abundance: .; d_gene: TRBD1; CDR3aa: CASSYSSGGADEQYF; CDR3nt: TGTGCCAGCAGTTACTCCTCAGGGGGTGCGGACGAGCAGTACTTC
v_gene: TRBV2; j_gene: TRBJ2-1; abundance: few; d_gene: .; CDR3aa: CASSEGGEGDNEQFF; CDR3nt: TGTGCCAGCAGTGAAGGAGGAGAAGGCGACAATGAGCAGTTCTTC
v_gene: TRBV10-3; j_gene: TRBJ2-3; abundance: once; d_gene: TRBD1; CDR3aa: CAIREDRVGADTQYF; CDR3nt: TGTGCCATCAGGGAGGACAGGGTTGGAGCAGATACGCAGTATTTT
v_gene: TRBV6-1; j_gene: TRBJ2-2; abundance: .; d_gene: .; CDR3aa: CASSFFENTGELFF; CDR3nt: TGTGCCAGCAGCTTCTTCGAGAACACCGGGGAGCTGTTTTTT
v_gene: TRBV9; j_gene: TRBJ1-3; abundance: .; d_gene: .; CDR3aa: CASSALEGFGNTIYF; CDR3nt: TGTGCCAGCAGCGCACTAGAGGGGTTCGGAAACACCATATATTTT
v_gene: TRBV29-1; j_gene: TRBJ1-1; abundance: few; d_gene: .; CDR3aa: CSVEQVDEAFF; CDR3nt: TGCAGCGTTGAACAGGTAGATGAAGCTTTCTTT
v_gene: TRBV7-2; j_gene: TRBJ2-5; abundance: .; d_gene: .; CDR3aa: CASSEQGLASETQYF; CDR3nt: TGTGCCAGCAGCGAGCAGGGCCTGGCCTCAGAGACCCAGTACTTC
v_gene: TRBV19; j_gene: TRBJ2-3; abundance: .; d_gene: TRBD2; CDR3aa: CATALADDTDTQYF; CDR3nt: TGTGCCACCGCACTAGCGGACGACACAGATACGCAGTATTTT
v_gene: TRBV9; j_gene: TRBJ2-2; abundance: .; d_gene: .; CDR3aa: CASSVAGQPPLRTGELFF; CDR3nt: TGTGCCAGCAGCGTAGCTGGACAGCCTCCGTTGCGGACCGGGGAGCTGTTTTTT
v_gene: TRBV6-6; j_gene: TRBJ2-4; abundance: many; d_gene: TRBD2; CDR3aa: CASSRGGENIQYF; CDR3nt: TGTGCCAGCAGCCGGGGGGGGGAAAACATTCAGTACTTC
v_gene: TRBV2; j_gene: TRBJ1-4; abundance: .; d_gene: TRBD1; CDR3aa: CASSVTGTNEKLFF; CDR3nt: TGTGCCAGCAGTGTGACAGGGACAAATGAAAAACTGTTTTTT
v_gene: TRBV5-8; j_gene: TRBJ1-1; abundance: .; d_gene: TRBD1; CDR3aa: CASSLMVGTGGAGTEAFF; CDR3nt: TGTGCCAGCAGCTTGATGGTCGGCACAGGGGGCGCGGGAACTGAAGCTTTCTTT
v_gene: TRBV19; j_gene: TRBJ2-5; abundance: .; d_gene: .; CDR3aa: CASSWGRLASGETQYF; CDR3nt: TGTGCCAGTAGTTGGGGGAGGCTAGCCTCGGGAGAGACCCAGTACTTC
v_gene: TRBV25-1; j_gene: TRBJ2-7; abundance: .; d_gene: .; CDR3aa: CASSEGRSYEQYF; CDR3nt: TGTGCCAGCAGTGAAGGCCGGTCCTACGAGCAGTACTTC
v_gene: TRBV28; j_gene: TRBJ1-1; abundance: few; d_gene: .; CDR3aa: CASSHPRGEAFF; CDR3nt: TGTGCCAGCAGTCACCCCCGCGGTGAGGCTTTCTTT
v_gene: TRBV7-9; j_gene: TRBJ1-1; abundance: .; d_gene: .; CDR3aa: CASSSRGNTEAFF; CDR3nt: TGTGCCAGCAGCTCCAGGGGGAACACTGAAGCTTTCTTT
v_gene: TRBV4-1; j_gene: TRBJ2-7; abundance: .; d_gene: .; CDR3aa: CASSQEIRNYEQYF; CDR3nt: TGCGCCAGCAGCCAAGAGATACGGAACTACGAGCAGTACTTC
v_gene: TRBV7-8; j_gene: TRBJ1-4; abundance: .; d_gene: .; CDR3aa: CASSLGYREEELFF; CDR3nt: TGTGCCAGCAGCTTAGGGTACAGGGAAGAAGAACTGTTTTTT
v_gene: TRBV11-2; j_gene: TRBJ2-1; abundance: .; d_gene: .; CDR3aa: CASSFGLESYNEQFF; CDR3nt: TGTGCCAGCAGCTTCGGACTTGAATCCTACAATGAGCAGTTCTTC
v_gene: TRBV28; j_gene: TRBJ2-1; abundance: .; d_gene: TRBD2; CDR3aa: CAGAVAGYNEQFF; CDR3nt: TGTGCCGGAGCCGTAGCGGGGTACAATGAGCAGTTCTTC
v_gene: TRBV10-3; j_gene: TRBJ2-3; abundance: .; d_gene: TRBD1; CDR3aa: CATGTGTDTQYF; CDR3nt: TGTGCCACGGGGACAGGAACAGATACGCAGTATTTT
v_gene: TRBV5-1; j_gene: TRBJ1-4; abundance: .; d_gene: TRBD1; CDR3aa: CASSLLPGQGEELFF; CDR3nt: TGCGCCAGCAGCTTGTTGCCGGGACAGGGTGAAGAACTGTTTTTT
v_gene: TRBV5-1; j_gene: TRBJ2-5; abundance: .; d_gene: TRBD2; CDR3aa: CASSREGGAETQYF; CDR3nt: TGCGCCAGCAGCCGGGAGGGGGGCGCAGAGACCCAGTACTTC
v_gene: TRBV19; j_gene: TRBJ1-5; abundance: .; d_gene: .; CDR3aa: CASSMGNRRNQPQHF; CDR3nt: TGTGCCAGTAGTATGGGGAACAGGAGAAATCAGCCCCAGCATTTT
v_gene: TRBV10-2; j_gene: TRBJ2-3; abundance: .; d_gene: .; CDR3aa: CASSESQGWADTQYF; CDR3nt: TGCGCCAGCAGTGAGTCGCAGGGGTGGGCAGATACGCAGTATTTT
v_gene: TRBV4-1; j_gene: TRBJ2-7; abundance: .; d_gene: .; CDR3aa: CASSQSGIKNTHEQYF; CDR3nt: TGCGCCAGCAGCCAAAGCGGTATTAAGAACACACACGAGCAGTACTTC
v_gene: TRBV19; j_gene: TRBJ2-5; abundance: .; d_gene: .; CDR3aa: CASKGRVGQETQYF; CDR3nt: TGTGCCAGTAAGGGCAGGGTCGGCCAAGAGACCCAGTACTTC
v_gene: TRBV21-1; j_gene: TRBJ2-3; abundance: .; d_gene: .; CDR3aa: CASSKWDTDTQYF; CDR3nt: TGTGCCAGCAGCAAATGGGACACAGATACGCAGTATTTT
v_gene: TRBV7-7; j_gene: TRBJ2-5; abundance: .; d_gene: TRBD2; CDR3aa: CASSYSGSEETQYF; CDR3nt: TGTGCTAGCAGCTATAGCGGGAGTGAAGAGACCCAGTACTTC
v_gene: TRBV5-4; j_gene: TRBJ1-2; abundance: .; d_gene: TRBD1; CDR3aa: CASRRTGGSGYTF; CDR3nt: TGTGCCAGCAGACGGACAGGGGGCTCCGGCTACACCTTC
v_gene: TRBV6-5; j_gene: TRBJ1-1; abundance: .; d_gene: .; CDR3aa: CASSLAANTEAFF; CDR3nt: TGTGCCAGCAGTTTGGCAGCGAACACTGAAGCTTTCTTT
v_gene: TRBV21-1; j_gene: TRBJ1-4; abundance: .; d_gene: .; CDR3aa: CASSTHLKVPNEKLFF; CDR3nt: TGTGCCAGCAGCACCCACCTAAAGGTGCCTAATGAAAAACTGTTTTTT
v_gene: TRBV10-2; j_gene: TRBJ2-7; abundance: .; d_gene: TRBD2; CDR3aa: CASIGNPSGSSYEQYF; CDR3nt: TGCGCCAGCATCGGTAACCCTAGCGGGAGCTCCTACGAGCAGTACTTC
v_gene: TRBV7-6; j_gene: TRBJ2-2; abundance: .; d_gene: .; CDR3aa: CASSHYRKAGELFF; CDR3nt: TGTGCCAGCAGCCACTATCGGAAGGCCGGGGAGCTGTTTTTT
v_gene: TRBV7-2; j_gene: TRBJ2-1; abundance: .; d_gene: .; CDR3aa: CASSLGASPYNEQFF; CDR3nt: TGTGCCAGCAGCTTAGGGGCTAGTCCCTACAATGAGCAGTTCTTC
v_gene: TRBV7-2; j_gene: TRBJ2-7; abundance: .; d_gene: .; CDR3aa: CASSSSGYEQYF; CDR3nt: TGTGCCAGCAGCTCGAGCGGTTACGAGCAGTACTTC